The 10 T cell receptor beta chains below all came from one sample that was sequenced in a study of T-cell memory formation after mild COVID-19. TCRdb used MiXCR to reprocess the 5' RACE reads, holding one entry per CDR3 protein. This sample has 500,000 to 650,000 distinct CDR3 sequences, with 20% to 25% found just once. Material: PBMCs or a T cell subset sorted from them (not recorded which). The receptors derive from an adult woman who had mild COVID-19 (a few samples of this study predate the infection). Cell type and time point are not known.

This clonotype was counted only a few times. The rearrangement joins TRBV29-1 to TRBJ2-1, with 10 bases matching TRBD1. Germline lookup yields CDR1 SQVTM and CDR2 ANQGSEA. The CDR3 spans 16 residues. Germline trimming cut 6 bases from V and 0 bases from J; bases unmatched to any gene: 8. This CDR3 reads CSVRGDRGGSYNEQFF. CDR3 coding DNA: TGCAGCGTGCGGGGGGACAGGGGAGGCTCCTACAATGAGCAGTTCTTC.

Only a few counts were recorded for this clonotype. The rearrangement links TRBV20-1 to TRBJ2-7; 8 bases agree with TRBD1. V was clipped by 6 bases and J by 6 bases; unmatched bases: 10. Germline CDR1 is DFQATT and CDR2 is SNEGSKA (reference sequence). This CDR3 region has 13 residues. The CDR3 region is CSAPRTGIGEQYF. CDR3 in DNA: TGCAGTGCCCCTAGGACAGGGATAGGCGAGCAGTACTTC.

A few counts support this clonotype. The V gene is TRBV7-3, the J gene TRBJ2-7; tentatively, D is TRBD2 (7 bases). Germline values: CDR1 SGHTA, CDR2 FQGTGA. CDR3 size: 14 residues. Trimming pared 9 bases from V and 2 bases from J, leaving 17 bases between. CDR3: CASPRGGGTYEQYF. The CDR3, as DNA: TGTGCCAGTCCCAGGGGAGGGGGGACCTACGAGCAGTACTTC.

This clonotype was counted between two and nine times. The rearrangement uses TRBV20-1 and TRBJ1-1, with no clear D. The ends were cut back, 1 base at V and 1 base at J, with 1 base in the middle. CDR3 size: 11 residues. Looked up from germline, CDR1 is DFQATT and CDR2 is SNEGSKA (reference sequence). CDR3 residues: CSARANTEAFF. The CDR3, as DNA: TGCAGTGCTAGAGCGAACACTGAAGCTTTCTTT.

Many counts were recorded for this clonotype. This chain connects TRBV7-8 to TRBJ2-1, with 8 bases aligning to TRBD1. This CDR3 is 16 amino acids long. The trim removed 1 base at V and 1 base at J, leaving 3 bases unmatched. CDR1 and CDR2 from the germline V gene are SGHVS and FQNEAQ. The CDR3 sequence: CASSLEGQVSYNEQFF. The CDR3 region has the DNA TGTGCCAGCAGCTTAGAGGGACAGGTTTCCTACAATGAGCAGTTCTTC.

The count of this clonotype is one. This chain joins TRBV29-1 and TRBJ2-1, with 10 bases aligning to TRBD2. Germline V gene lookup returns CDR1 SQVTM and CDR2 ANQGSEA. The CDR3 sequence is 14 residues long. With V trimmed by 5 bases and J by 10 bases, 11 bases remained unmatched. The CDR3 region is CSVPRAGGPMEQFF. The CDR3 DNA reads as TGCAGCGTTCCAAGAGCGGGAGGGCCAATGGAGCAGTTCTTC.

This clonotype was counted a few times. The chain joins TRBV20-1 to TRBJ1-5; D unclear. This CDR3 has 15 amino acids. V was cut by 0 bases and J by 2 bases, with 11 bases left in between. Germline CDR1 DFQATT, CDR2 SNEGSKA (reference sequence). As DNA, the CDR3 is TGCAGTGCTAGAGAATCGGCAGTAGGCAATCAGCCCCAGCATTTT. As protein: CSARESAVGNQPQHF.

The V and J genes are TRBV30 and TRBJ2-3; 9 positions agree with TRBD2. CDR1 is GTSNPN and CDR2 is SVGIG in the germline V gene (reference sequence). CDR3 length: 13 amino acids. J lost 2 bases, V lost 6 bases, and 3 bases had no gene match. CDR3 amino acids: CACSSGNTDTQYF. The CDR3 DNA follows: TGTGCCTGCTCTAGCGGGAACACAGATACGCAGTATTTT.

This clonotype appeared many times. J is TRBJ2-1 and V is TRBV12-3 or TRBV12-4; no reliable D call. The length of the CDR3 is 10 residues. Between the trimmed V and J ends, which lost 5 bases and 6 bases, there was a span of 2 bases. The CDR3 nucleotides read TGTGCCAGCAGTATCAATGAGCAGTTCTTC. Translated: CASSINEQFF.

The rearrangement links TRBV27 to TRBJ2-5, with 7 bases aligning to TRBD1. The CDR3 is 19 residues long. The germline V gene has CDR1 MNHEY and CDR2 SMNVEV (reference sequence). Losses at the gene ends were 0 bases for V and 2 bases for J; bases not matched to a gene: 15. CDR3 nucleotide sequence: TGTGCCAGCAGTTTATCCGTTGTTCCAGACAGGGTGGGACAAGAGACCCAGTACTTC. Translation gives CASSLSVVPDRVGQETQYF.